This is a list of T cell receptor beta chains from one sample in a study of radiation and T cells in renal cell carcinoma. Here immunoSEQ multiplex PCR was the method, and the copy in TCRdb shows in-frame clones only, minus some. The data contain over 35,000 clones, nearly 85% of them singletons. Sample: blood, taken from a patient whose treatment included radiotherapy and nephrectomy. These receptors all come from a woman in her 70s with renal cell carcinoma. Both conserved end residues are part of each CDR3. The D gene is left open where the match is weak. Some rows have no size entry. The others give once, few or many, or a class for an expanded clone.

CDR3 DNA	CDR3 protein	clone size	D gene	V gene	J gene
TGTGCCAGCGTACAGGGGGAGACCCAGTACTTC	CASVQGETQYF	NA	NA	TRBV21-1	TRBJ2-5
TGTGCCAGCAGCTTAGTACTAGCGGGAGCGAACGAGCAGTACTTC	CASSLVLAGANEQYF	NA	TRBD2	TRBV7-8	TRBJ2-7
TGTGCCAGCAGCCAAGACAGGACGGGCTACACCTTC	CASSQDRTGYTF	once	NA	TRBV4-2	TRBJ1-2
TGTGCCAGCAGCTTCGGAGCGCCTTCCTACAATGAGCAGTTCTTC	CASSFGAPSYNEQFF	NA	NA	TRBV5-4	TRBJ2-1
TGTGCCAGCAGCGGACAGGGGAATCAGCCCCAGCATTTT	CASSGQGNQPQHF	NA	TRBD1	TRBV25-1	TRBJ1-5
TGCGCCAGCAGCCAAGAAGTAAGCAGGGAAGGAGAGACCCAGTACTTC	CASSQEVSREGETQYF	once	NA	TRBV4-1	TRBJ2-5
TGTGCCAGCTCACCCGGGACTAGCGGAGACCAAGAGACCCAGTACTTC	CASSPGTSGDQETQYF	NA	TRBD2	TRBV18	TRBJ2-5
TGCGCCAGCAGTGTGAAGGCCGGGGATTACGAGCAGTACTTC	CASSVKAGDYEQYF	NA	NA	TRBV10-2	TRBJ2-7
TGTGCCAGCAGTTACTCGATATTCCAAAACCAAGAGACCCAGTACTTC	CASSYSIFQNQETQYF	NA	NA	TRBV6-5	TRBJ2-5
TGCGCCAGCAGCCAAGGGGGGGCGGCGGGGCGGGACGAGCAGTACTTC	CASSQGGAAGRDEQYF	NA	NA	TRBV4-1	TRBJ2-7
TGTGCCAGCAGTGCCGGATCTTCCAGGGGAGAGACCCAGTACTTC	CASSAGSSRGETQYF	NA	NA	TRBV2	TRBJ2-5
TGTGCCAGCAGCTCCGGACCGATGAACACTGAAGCTTTCTTT	CASSSGPMNTEAFF	NA	NA	TRBV11-3	TRBJ1-1
TGTGCCAGCAGCCTCCTAGCGGGGTCCCAAGAGACCCAGTACTTC	CASSLLAGSQETQYF	once	TRBD2	TRBV7-2	TRBJ2-5
TGTGCCAGCAGTGTTGGCAGACACAATGAGCAGTTCTTC	CASSVGRHNEQFF	NA	NA	TRBV6-1	TRBJ2-1
TGTGCCAGCAGCCAGGCGGTGGGGGGTACCACTGAAGCTTTCTTT	CASSQAVGGTTEAFF	once	NA	TRBV7-9	TRBJ1-1
TGTGCCAGCAGCTCGGGACTATACAATGAGCAGTTCTTC	CASSSGLYNEQFF	NA	TRBD2	TRBV7-9	TRBJ2-1
TGTGCCAGCAGCTCCCCGGGAACTGGACTGCAAGAGACCCAGTACTTC	CASSSPGTGLQETQYF	NA	NA	TRBV11-2	TRBJ2-5
TGTGCCAGCAGTGACTCAGGGGGGAGTGCCGAGCAGTACTTC	CASSDSGGSAEQYF	NA	NA	TRBV6-1	TRBJ2-7
TGTGCCAGTAGTATTTGGGGTGCTGGCAATCAGCCCCAGCATTTT	CASSIWGAGNQPQHF	few	NA	TRBV19	TRBJ1-5
TGTGCCAGCAGCTACGGGACAGGGAACACTGAAGCTTTCTTT	CASSYGTGNTEAFF	few	TRBD1	TRBV7-9	TRBJ1-1
TGCGCCAGCAGCCAAGAGAGGCACAGGGAGAGGCCCCAGCATTTT	CASSQERHRERPQHF	few	NA	TRBV4-1	TRBJ1-5
TGTGCCAGCAGCTTGGCGTTCGGGCAGGGGAAGGATGGCTACACCTTC	CASSLAFGQGKDGYTF	NA	NA	TRBV5-5	TRBJ1-2
TGTGCCAACACGGGTCTAGCGGGATCAGATACGCAGTATTTT	CANTGLAGSDTQYF	once	TRBD2	TRBV7-9	TRBJ2-3
TGCGCCAGCAGCCAAGATCAGGGCACTGAAGCTTTCTTT	CASSQDQGTEAFF	NA	NA	TRBV4-1	TRBJ1-1
TGTGCCAGCAGTTTTCGAGGTAGCAATCAGCCCCAGCATTTT	CASSFRGSNQPQHF	NA	NA	TRBV27	TRBJ1-5
TGTGCCAGCAGCCCAGGGGGGACAGTAGGCCAGCCCCAGCATTTT	CASSPGGTVGQPQHF	NA	TRBD1	TRBV6-1	TRBJ1-5
TGTGCCAGCAGTGACTCGGAACTAGTCCAAGAGACCCAGTACTTC	CASSDSELVQETQYF	NA	NA	TRBV6-4	TRBJ2-5
TGTGCCAGCAGTGAGGGGGACGCAGAAACCTACGAGCAGTACTTC	CASSEGDAETYEQYF	NA	NA	TRBV2	TRBJ2-7
TGTGCCAGCAGTTACTCTGTAGCGGGAGGCTACGAGCAGTACTTC	CASSYSVAGGYEQYF	NA	TRBD2	TRBV6-5	TRBJ2-7
TGTGCCAGCAGCCGCGGGACAGGGGCTAATCAGCCCCAGCATTTT	CASSRGTGANQPQHF	NA	TRBD1	TRBV7-9	TRBJ1-5
TGTGCCAGCAGCTTAGATCGGTCCCAAGAGACCCAGTACTTC	CASSLDRSQETQYF	NA	NA	TRBV7-2	TRBJ2-5
TGTGCCAGTAGGGATGACAGGGGGGGATTCAATGAGCAGTTCTTC	CASRDDRGGFNEQFF	once	TRBD1	TRBV19	TRBJ2-1
TGTGCCTGGAGCGGGGACCATTCACCCCTCCACTTT	CAWSGDHSPLHF	NA	NA	TRBV30	TRBJ1-6
TGTGCCACCTCAGGTAGGCGGACTAGCGGGAGTGATTCCTACGAGCAGTACTTC	CATSGRRTSGSDSYEQYF	NA	TRBD2	TRBV10-3	TRBJ2-7
TGTGCCAGCAGCTTGGGGGCGCGACCTCCCTACAATGAGCAGTTCTTC	CASSLGARPPYNEQFF	NA	NA	TRBV7-3	TRBJ2-1
TGTGCCATCAGTTTAGATCCCGACTCCTACAATGAGCAGTTCTTC	CAISLDPDSYNEQFF	NA	NA	TRBV10-3	TRBJ2-1
TGTGCCAGCAGTTTGCGGGGCCCAAGGGATTCCTACAATGAGCAGTTCTTC	CASSLRGPRDSYNEQFF	NA	NA	TRBV27	TRBJ2-1
TGTGCCAGCCAGCGGGGCCGGGGACAGCCCCAGCATTTT	CASQRGRGQPQHF	NA	NA	TRBV21-1	TRBJ1-5
TGTGCCAGCAGCTTAGGACAACAGAGCTACGAGCAGTACTTC	CASSLGQQSYEQYF	NA	NA	TRBV7-6	TRBJ2-7
TGCGCCAGCAGTCAATTACAGTTGAGCTCCTACAATGAGCAGTTCTTC	CASSQLQLSSYNEQFF	once	NA	TRBV23-1	TRBJ2-1
TGTGCCTGGACCGACAGGGGTAGGAACTACGAGCAGTACTTC	CAWTDRGRNYEQYF	NA	TRBD1	TRBV30	TRBJ2-7
TGTGCCAGCTCACCAGAGGGACAGGGGTTGAATGGCTACACCTTC	CASSPEGQGLNGYTF	NA	TRBD1	TRBV18	TRBJ1-2
TGTGCCAGCAGCAGGGGACAGGGCGTTTTCTACGAGCAGTACTTC	CASSRGQGVFYEQYF	NA	TRBD1	TRBV27	TRBJ2-7
TGTGCTAGTGGTTTGCCTACTAGCACCTACAATGAGCAGTTCTTC	CASGLPTSTYNEQFF	NA	NA	TRBV12-5	TRBJ2-1
TGTGCCAGCAGCAGAACCGGGGGGGAGCTGTTTTTT	CASSRTGGELFF	NA	NA	TRBV2	TRBJ2-2
TGTGCCAGCAGCTTCGACAGGGGATTCGACGAGCAGTACTTC	CASSFDRGFDEQYF	NA	TRBD1	TRBV5-6	TRBJ2-7
TGTGCCAGCAACCAACCTGTCAATGAAAAACTGTTTTTT	CASNQPVNEKLFF	NA	NA	TRBV11-3	TRBJ1-4
TGTGCCAGCACCCTTGACAGGGGGCGGACTGAAGCTTTCTTT	CASTLDRGRTEAFF	many	TRBD1	TRBV28	TRBJ1-1
TGTGCCAGAGCCGGGGTTAGCGAGCAGTACTTC	CARAGVSEQYF	NA	NA	TRBV30	TRBJ2-7
TGTGCCAGCAGCTTAGTGCCTAGCGGAAAACTGAACACCGGGGAGCTGTTTTTT	CASSLVPSGKLNTGELFF	NA	TRBD2	TRBV7-9	TRBJ2-2
TGTGCCAGCAGCGGAGGGATAGCCTTTAACTATGGCTACACCTTC	CASSGGIAFNYGYTF	NA	NA	TRBV6-1	TRBJ1-2